The TCR beta chain described here comes from a study of blood T cell repertoires in COVID-19. Study as a whole: From the United States, Italy and Spain came samples of acute and convalescent COVID-19. T cells, B-cell-depleted T cells, or PBMCs provided the cDNA or gDNA that served as material.

Original data processing: Quantification of nucleated cells was approximated via reference gene primer amplification. Measured with immunoSEQ multiplex PCR; TCRdb has only the in-frame clones, and not every one. V and J calls and clone size are given by that table; D and trimming were obtained from the DNA. In the table there are roughly 200,000 clones, approximately 89% of which are singletons. After removal of 0 bases from V and 0 bases from J, the junction contained 4 bases not matched to a gene. The V gene's germline CDR1 is SGHDT and CDR2 YYEEEE. The CDR3 totals 17 residues. Ages ranged from about 18 to 89 years, with residence in 24 US areas.

This receptor was obtained from a woman aged 25 to 39 with acute COVID-19. The chain links TRBV5-6 to TRBJ1-5, with 9 nucleotides matching TRBD1. The sample was PBMCs or T cells enriched from blood (not recorded which). Written as DNA, the CDR3 is TGTGCCAGCAGCTTGGGGACAGGGGATTATAGCAATCAGCCCCAGCATTTT. Residues: CASSLGTGDYSNQPQHF.